The T cell receptor beta chain under discussion was sequenced for a study of Graves' ophthalmopathy and Graves' hyperthyroidism. Regarding the study as a whole: The model reached approximately 71% sensitivity and roughly 76% specificity for predicting ophthalmopathy progression.

PBMCs were isolated by Ficoll-Paque density gradient centrifugation, using roughly 11 ml of fresh peripheral blood as the starting material. Amplification of TCR beta CDR3 regions used RNA transcripts. HTBI primers served in a first-round RT-PCR, which a second-round multiplex PCR followed. TCRdb redid the calling of the multiplex PCR reads with MiXCR, one entry per CDR3 protein. This table holds about 210,000 distinct CDR3 sequences, 25% to 35% found once. Points on this clonotype: Its specificity is not known.

The CDR3 runs 12 residues. Per germline, CDR1 MNHEY and CDR2 SVGEGT. With 6 bases clipped from V and 3 bases from J, the junction kept 0 bases outside the gene matches. V usage is TRBV6-2 or TRBV6-3 and J usage is TRBJ1-2; 8 positions match TRBD1. The sequencing sample was made of peripheral blood. The clonotype originates from a man between 50 and 59 years old with Graves' ophthalmopathy. CDR3 sequence reads: CASRDRDYGYTF. The CDR3 coding sequence is TGTGCCAGCAGGGACAGGGACTATGGCTACACCTTC.